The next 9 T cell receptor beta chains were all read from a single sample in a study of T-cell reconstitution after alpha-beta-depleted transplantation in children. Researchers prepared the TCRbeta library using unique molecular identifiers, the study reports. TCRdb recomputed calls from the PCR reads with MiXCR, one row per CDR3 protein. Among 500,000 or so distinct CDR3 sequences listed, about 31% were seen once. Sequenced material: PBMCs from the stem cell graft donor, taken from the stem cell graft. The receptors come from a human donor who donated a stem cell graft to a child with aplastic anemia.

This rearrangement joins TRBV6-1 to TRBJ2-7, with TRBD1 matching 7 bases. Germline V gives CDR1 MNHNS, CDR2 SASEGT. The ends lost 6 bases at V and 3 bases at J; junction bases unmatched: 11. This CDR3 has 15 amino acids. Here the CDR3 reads CASSRYTGVNYEQYF. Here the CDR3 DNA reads TGTGCCAGCAGCCGTTACACAGGGGTCAACTACGAGCAGTACTTC.

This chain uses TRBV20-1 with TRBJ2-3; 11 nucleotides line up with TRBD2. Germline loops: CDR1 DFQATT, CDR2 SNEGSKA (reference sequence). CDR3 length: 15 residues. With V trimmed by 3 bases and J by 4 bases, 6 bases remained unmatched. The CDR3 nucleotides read TGCAGTGCTAGTTCAACTAGCGGGAGTGCAGATACGCAGTATTTT. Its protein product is CSASSTSGSADTQYF.

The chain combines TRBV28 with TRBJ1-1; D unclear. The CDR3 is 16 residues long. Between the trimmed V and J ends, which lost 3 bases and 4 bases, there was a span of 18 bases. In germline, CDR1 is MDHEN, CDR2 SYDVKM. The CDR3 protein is CASSFVGMGFRTEAFF. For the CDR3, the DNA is TGTGCCAGCAGTTTCGTGGGGATGGGCTTCCGCACTGAAGCTTTCTTT.

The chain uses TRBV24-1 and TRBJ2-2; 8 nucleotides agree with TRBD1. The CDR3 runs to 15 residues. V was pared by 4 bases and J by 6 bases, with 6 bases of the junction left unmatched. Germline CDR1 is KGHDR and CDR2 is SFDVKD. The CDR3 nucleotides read TGTGCCACCAGTGACCCGGGACAGGTTGCCGGGGAGCTGTTTTTT. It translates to CATSDPGQVAGELFF.

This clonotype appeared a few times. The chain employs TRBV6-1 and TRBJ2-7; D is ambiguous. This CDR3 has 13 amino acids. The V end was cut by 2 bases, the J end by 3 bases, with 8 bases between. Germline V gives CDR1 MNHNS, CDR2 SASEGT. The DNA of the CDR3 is TGTGCCAGCAGTGAAAAGGCAGGCTACGAGCAGTACGTC. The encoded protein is CASSEKAGYEQYV.

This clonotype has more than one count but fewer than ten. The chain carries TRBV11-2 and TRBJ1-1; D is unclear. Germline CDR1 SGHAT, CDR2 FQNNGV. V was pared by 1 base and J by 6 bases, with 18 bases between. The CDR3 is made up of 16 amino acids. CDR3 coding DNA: TGTGCCAGCAGCTTAGTAGCCATCGGCGTGAGGGCTGAAGCTTTCTTT. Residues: CASSLVAIGVRAEAFF.

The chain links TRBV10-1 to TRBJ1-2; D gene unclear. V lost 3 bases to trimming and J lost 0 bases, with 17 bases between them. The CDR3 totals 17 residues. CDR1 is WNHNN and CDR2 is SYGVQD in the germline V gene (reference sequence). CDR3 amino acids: CASSDPRPGEANYGYTF. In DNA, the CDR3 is TGCGCCAGCAGTGACCCTCGGCCGGGAGAAGCTAACTATGGCTACACCTTC.

The CDR3 reads CASRTGGTYEQYF. CDR3 DNA sequence: TGTGCCAGCAGGACAGGGGGTACCTACGAGCAGTACTTC. The J gene is TRBJ2-7, the V gene TRBV6-1, with 9 bases identical to TRBD1. Germline V CDR1 and CDR2: MNHNS, SASEGT. This CDR3 region has 13 residues. J was trimmed by 2 bases and V by 6 bases; bases with no gene match: 2.

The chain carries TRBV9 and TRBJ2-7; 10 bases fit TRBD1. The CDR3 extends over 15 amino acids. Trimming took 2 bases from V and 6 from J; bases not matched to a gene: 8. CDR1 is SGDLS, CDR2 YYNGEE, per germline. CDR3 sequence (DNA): TGTGCCAGCAGCGTTTCCGGGACAGGGGTGCGCGAGCAGTACTTC. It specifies CASSVSGTGVREQYF. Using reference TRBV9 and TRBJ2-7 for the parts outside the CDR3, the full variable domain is DSGVTQTPKHLITATGQRVTLRCSPRSGDLSVYWYQQSLDQGLQFLIQYYNGEERAKGNILERFSAQQFPDLHSELNLSSLELGDSALYFCASSVSGTGVREQYFGPGTRLTVT.